The rows below give T cell receptor beta chains drawn from one sample of a study of blood T cell repertoires in COVID-19. Profiling relied on immunoSEQ multiplex PCR, and the TCRdb table lists in-frame clones only, not all of them. The profile shows about 400,000 clones, roughly 89% of them singletons. The sequenced material came from PBMCs or T cells enriched from blood (not recorded which). The source of these receptors is a woman aged 25-40 years who had recovered from COVID-19. The CDR3 runs from the conserved cysteine through the conserved F or W. A D gene is named only where the DNA matches it firmly. The size entry is marked missing in some rows and otherwise reads once, few, many or a size class.

cdr3_length | j_call | v_call | d_call | clone_size | cdr3_aa | cdr3_nt
15 | TRBJ2-1 | TRBV7-2 | TRBD2 | . | CASSSGLAGYNEQFF | TGTGCCAGCAGCTCTGGACTAGCGGGATACAATGAGCAGTTCTTC
17 | TRBJ2-1 | TRBV6-2/TRBV6-3 | TRBD2 | . | CASSTRTSGSSYNEQFF | TGTGCCAGCAGTACTCGGACTAGCGGGAGCTCCTACAATGAGCAGTTCTTC
19 | TRBJ2-1 | TRBV19 | TRBD2 | once | CASSRGGLAGRRSYNEQFF | TGTGCCAGTAGTCGGGGAGGACTAGCGGGAAGACGCTCCTACAATGAGCAGTTCTTC
14 | TRBJ1-1 | TRBV19 | TRBD1 | . | CASWDRARDTEAFF | TGTGCCAGTTGGGACAGGGCTCGGGACACTGAAGCTTTCTTT
15 | TRBJ2-3 | TRBV18 | . | . | CASSPFSTSTDTQYF | TGTGCCAGCTCACCCTTTTCAACTAGCACAGATACGCAGTATTTT
16 | TRBJ2-2 | TRBV19 | . | . | CASSIVTGSWSGELFF | TGTGCCAGTAGTATAGTGACAGGTTCATGGTCCGGGGAGCTGTTTTTT
15 | TRBJ2-3 | TRBV6-4 | TRBD1 | . | CASSDSSRGPDTQYF | TGTGCCAGCAGTGACTCATCCAGGGGGCCCGATACGCAGTATTTT
14 | TRBJ2-1 | TRBV5-3 | TRBD2 | . | CARSGGGRRNEQFF | TGTGCCAGAAGCGGCGGGGGGCGTCGGAATGAGCAGTTCTTC
15 | TRBJ1-3 | TRBV18 | TRBD1 | . | CASSPGQSSGNTIYF | TGTGCCAGCTCACCGGGACAGAGCTCTGGAAACACCATATATTTT
15 | TRBJ2-2 | TRBV4-3 | TRBD2 | . | CASSAEAGMTGELFF | TGCGCCAGCAGCGCTGAAGCGGGGATGACCGGGGAGCTGTTTTTT
18 | TRBJ2-6 | TRBV7-3 | . | few | CASSIAGTRISGANVLTF | TGTGCCAGCAGCATCGCCGGGACAAGGATATCTGGGGCCAACGTCCTGACTTTC
16 | TRBJ2-3 | TRBV9 | . | once | CASSGTGSGGPDTQYF | TGTGCCAGCAGCGGAACAGGGAGTGGGGGTCCAGATACGCAGTATTTT
12 | TRBJ1-2 | TRBV28 | . | . | CASSTGLNGYTF | TGTGCCAGCAGTACGGGACTCAATGGCTACACCTTC
14 | TRBJ1-1 | TRBV18 | . | . | CASSPPFPGAEAFF | TGTGCCAGCTCACCACCGTTCCCCGGGGCTGAAGCTTTCTTT
15 | TRBJ1-5 | TRBV2 | . | . | CASSSIGSGNQPQHF | TGTGCCAGCAGCTCCATTGGGAGCGGCAATCAGCCCCAGCATTTT
16 | TRBJ2-7 | TRBV25-1 | TRBD1 | many | CASSVGRGQGDYEQYF | TGTGCCAGCAGTGTAGGAAGGGGACAGGGCGACTACGAGCAGTACTTC
16 | TRBJ2-3 | TRBV7-2 | TRBD2 | . | CASSLVPAGVADTQYF | TGTGCCAGCAGCTTAGTTCCAGCGGGAGTGGCAGATACGCAGTATTTT
14 | TRBJ1-1 | TRBV2 | . | . | CASSPQPRNTEAFF | TGTGCCAGCAGTCCACAGCCCCGGAACACTGAAGCTTTCTTT
15 | TRBJ1-6 | TRBV7-2 | . | . | CASSSYRVSGSPLHF | TGTGCCAGCAGTTCCTACAGGGTGAGTGGTTCACCCCTCCACTTT
15 | TRBJ1-4 | TRBV19 | TRBD1 | once | CASSTTGTVREKLFF | TGTGCCAGTAGTACTACCGGGACAGTCCGGGAAAAACTGTTTTTT
13 | TRBJ1-1 | TRBV19 | TRBD1 | . | CASSITRDREAFF | TGTGCCAGTAGCATAACCCGGGACAGGGAAGCTTTCTTT
15 | TRBJ1-3 | TRBV3-1/TRBV3-2 | . | . | CASSQAGFSGNTIYF | TGTGCCAGCAGCCAAGCAGGGTTCTCTGGAAACACCATATATTTT
13 | TRBJ2-1 | TRBV11-1 | . | . | CASTGGLYNEQFF | TGTGCCAGCACCGGGGGACTCTACAATGAGCAGTTCTTC
14 | TRBJ1-4 | TRBV30 | . | . | CAWRRPGIYEKLFF | TGTGCCTGGAGGCGGCCGGGGATATATGAAAAACTGTTTTTT
15 | TRBJ2-7 | TRBV6-5 | TRBD2 | . | CASRIPTSGNVGQYF | TGTGCCAGCAGAATCCCGACTAGCGGGAACGTGGGGCAGTACTTC
17 | TRBJ1-5 | TRBV30 | . | . | CAWSVPGGARGNQPQHF | TGTGCCTGGAGTGTACCGGGGGGGGCTCGGGGCAATCAGCCCCAGCATTTT
12 | TRBJ1-2 | TRBV6-5 | . | once | CASSAGFYGYTF | TGTGCCAGCAGCGCAGGGTTCTATGGCTACACCTTC
20 | TRBJ2-2 | TRBV12-5 | . | . | CASGRPPGLKSELNTGELFF | TGTGCTAGTGGTCGACCCCCAGGACTGAAATCGGAATTGAACACCGGGGAGCTGTTTTTT
11 | TRBJ1-2 | TRBV6-5 | . | . | CASLREHGYTF | TGTGCCAGCCTGAGGGAGCATGGCTACACCTTC
14 | TRBJ2-7 | TRBV3-1/TRBV3-2 | . | . | CASSHGTPSYEQYF | TGTGCCAGCAGCCACGGGACTCCCTCCTACGAGCAGTACTTC
15 | TRBJ1-5 | TRBV2 | TRBD1 | . | CASMDRTGGNQPQHF | TGTGCCAGCATGGACCGCACAGGGGGCAATCAGCCCCAGCATTTT
12 | TRBJ2-2 | TRBV9 | . | . | CASSVGGGELFF | TGTGCCAGCAGCGTGGGGGGCGGGGAGCTGTTTTTT
22 | TRBJ1-2 | TRBV12-2 | . | . | CASRLAPGLDPGQGQTNYGYTF | TGTGCAAGTCGCTTAGCGCCAGGTTTAGATCCCGGACAGGGCCAAACTAACTATGGCTACACCTTC
16 | TRBJ1-2 | TRBV4-3 | . | . | CASSQDISAVGGGYTF | TGCGCCAGCAGCCAAGATATCTCAGCGGTGGGGGGAGGCTACACCTTC
12 | TRBJ1-1 | TRBV11-1 | . | once | CASSLNRDGAFF | TGTGCCAGCAGCTTAAACAGGGATGGAGCTTTCTTT
14 | TRBJ1-1 | TRBV3-1/TRBV3-2 | . | . | CASSFDSRGTEAFF | TGTGCCAGCAGCTTTGACAGCAGGGGCACTGAAGCTTTCTTT
15 | TRBJ1-6 | TRBV28 | TRBD1 | few | CASSATGAAGSPLHF | TGTGCCAGCAGTGCTACAGGGGCCGCCGGTTCACCCCTCCACTTT
18 | TRBJ1-1 | TRBV18 | . | . | CASSPLPQGSATNTEAFF | TGTGCCAGCTCACCACTACCTCAGGGGTCCGCTACGAACACTGAAGCTTTCTTT
14 | TRBJ1-2 | TRBV27 | TRBD1 | . | CASSPGTGRYGYTF | TGTGCCAGCAGTCCGGGGACAGGCCGGTATGGCTACACCTTC
16 | TRBJ1-1 | TRBV2 | TRBD1 | . | CASSSGTDSMNTEAFF | TGTGCCAGCTCTTCCGGGACAGACAGTATGAACACTGAAGCTTTCTTT
16 | TRBJ2-2 | TRBV25-1 | TRBD1 | . | CASSDRTGVSTGELFF | TGTGCCAGCAGTGACCGGACAGGGGTGAGCACCGGGGAGCTGTTTTTT
16 | TRBJ1-4 | TRBV12-5 | . | . | CASGLAGVPTNEKLFF | TGTGCTAGTGGTTTGGCCGGTGTCCCAACTAATGAAAAACTGTTTTTT
14 | TRBJ1-1 | TRBV5-1 | . | . | CASSLRGTETEAFF | TGCGCCAGCAGCTTGCGCGGAACGGAAACTGAAGCTTTCTTT
19 | TRBJ2-5 | TRBV7-7 | . | . | CASSLKAWTVKGVRETQYF | TGTGCTAGCAGCCTCAAAGCTTGGACAGTTAAGGGGGTGCGAGAGACCCAGTACTTC
12 | TRBJ2-4 | TRBV2 | . | . | CASGLAKNIQYF | TGTGCCAGCGGACTAGCCAAAAACATTCAGTACTTC
17 | TRBJ2-2 | TRBV13 | . | once | CASSGPPQRAEGGELFF | TGTGCCAGCAGCGGCCCCCCCCAGCGGGCCGAGGGCGGGGAGCTGTTTTTT
18 | TRBJ1-4 | TRBV4-1 | . | . | CASSQELRQLATNEKLFF | TGCGCCAGCAGCCAAGAGTTGAGGCAGCTTGCAACTAATGAAAAACTGTTTTTT
14 | TRBJ2-3 | TRBV5-1 | . | . | CASSFDGGTDTQYF | TGCGCCAGCAGCTTTGACGGGGGCACAGATACGCAGTATTTT
11 | TRBJ1-1 | TRBV7-9 | . | . | CASRQGTEAFF | TGTGCCAGCAGACAAGGGACAGAAGCTTTCTTT
18 | TRBJ2-1 | TRBV5-6 | TRBD2 | few | CASSPPSLPSGGFYEQFF | TGTGCCAGCAGTCCTCCCTCCCTACCTAGCGGGGGTTTCTATGAGCAGTTCTTC
17 | TRBJ2-2 | TRBV3-1/TRBV3-2 | . | . | CASSQDLGSPNTGELFF | TGTGCCAGCAGTCAAGACTTGGGGAGCCCGAACACCGGGGAGCTGTTTTTT
14 | TRBJ2-5 | TRBV30 | TRBD1 | . | CAGFPGQGGETQYF | TGTGCCGGATTTCCGGGACAGGGGGGGGAGACCCAGTACTTC
20 | TRBJ2-4 | TRBV3-1/TRBV3-2 | TRBD2 | . | CASSQDFGTSGTGVKNIQYF | TGTGCCAGCAGCCAAGATTTCGGGACTAGCGGGACTGGGGTCAAAAACATTCAGTACTTC
13 | TRBJ2-5 | TRBV12-5 | TRBD2 | few | CASGPGGSETQYF | TGTGCTAGTGGCCCCGGGGGGAGCGAGACCCAGTACTTC
17 | TRBJ1-1 | TRBV5-1 | . | . | CASSLGWGLGMNTEAFF | TGCGCCAGCAGCTTGGGGTGGGGCCTAGGTATGAACACTGAAGCTTTCTTT
15 | TRBJ2-7 | TRBV7-2 | . | . | CASSLKGSGYYEQYF | TGTGCCAGCAGCTTAAAGGGCTCAGGGTACTACGAGCAGTACTTC
14 | TRBJ1-2 | TRBV19 | TRBD1 | . | CASSATGQPYGYTF | TGTGCCAGTAGTGCCACGGGACAGCCCTATGGCTACACCTTC
13 | TRBJ1-1 | TRBV5-1 | . | once | CASSLGQDDAAFF | TGCGCCAGCAGCTTGGGACAGGACGACGCGGCTTTCTTT
17 | TRBJ2-7 | TRBV7-2 | TRBD1 | . | CASSLGAGTGDTYEQYF | TGTGCCAGCAGCTTAGGGGCCGGGACAGGGGATACCTACGAGCAGTACTTC
15 | TRBJ1-1 | TRBV2 | . | . | CASSEVWVTGTEAFF | TGTGCCAGCAGTGAAGTTTGGGTGACGGGCACTGAAGCTTTCTTT